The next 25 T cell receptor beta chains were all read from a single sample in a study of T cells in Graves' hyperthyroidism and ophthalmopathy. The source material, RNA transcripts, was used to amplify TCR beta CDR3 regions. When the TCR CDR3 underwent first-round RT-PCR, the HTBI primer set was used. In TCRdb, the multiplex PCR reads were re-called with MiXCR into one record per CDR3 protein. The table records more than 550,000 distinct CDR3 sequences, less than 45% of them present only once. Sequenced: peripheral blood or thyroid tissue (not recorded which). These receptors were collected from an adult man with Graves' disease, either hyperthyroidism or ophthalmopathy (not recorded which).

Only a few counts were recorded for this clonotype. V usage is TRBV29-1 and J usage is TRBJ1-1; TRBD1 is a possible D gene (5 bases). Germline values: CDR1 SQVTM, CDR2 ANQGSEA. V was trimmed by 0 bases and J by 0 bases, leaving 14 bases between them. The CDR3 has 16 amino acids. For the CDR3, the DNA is TGCAGCGTTGAAGATCTGTGGGACCGATTGAACACTGAAGCTTTCTTT. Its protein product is CSVEDLWDRLNTEAFF. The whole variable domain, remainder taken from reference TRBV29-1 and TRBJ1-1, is SAVISQKPSRDICQRGTSLTIQCQVDSQVTMMFWYRQQPGQSLTLIATANQGSEATYESGFVIDKFPISRPNLTFSTLTVSNMSPEDSSIYLCSVEDLWDRLNTEAFFGQGTRLTVV.

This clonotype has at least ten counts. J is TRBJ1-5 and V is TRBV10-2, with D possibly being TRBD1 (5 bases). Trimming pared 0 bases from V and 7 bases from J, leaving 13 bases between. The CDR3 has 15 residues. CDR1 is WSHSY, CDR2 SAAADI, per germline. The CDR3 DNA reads TGCGCCAGCAGTGAGTCGGTCAAGGGACTACAGCCCCAGCATTTT. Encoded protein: CASSESVKGLQPQHF.

As DNA, the CDR3 is TGCGCCAGCAGCTTGCAGAATATGAACACTGAAGCTTTCTTT. It yields the protein CASSLQNMNTEAFF. The chain links TRBV5-1 to TRBJ1-1; the D is unclear. Trimming left V 1 base short and J 0 bases short, with 7 bases between. CDR1 is SGHRS, CDR2 YFSETQ, per germline. CDR3 length equals 14 residues.

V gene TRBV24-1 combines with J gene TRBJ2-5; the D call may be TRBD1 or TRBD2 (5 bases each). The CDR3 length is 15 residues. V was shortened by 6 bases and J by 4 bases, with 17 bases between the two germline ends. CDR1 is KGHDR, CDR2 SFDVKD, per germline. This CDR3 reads CATSYSLWGTETQYF. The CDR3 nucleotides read TGTGCCACCAGTTACTCATTATGGGGGACAGAGACCCAGTACTTC.

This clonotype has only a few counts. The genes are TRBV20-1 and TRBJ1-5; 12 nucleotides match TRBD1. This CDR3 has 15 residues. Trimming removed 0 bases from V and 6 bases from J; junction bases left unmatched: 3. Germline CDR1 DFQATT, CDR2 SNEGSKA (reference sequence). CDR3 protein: CSARDGTGGGQPQHF. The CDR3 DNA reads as TGCAGTGCTAGAGACGGGACAGGGGGCGGTCAGCCCCAGCATTTT.

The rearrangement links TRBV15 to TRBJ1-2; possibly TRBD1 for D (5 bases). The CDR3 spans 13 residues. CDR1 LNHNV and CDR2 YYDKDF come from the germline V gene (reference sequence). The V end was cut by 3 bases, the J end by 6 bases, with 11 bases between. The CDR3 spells CATSRQGGNGYTF. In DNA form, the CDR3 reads TGTGCCACCAGCAGGCAGGGCGGAAATGGCTACACCTTC.

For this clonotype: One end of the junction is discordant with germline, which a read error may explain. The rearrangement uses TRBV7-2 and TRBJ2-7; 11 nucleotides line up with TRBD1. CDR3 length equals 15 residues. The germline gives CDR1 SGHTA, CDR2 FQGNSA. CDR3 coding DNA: TGTGCTAGCAGCCCGGGGACAGGGGGGACATTCGAGCAGTACTTC. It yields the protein CASSPGTGGTFEQYF.

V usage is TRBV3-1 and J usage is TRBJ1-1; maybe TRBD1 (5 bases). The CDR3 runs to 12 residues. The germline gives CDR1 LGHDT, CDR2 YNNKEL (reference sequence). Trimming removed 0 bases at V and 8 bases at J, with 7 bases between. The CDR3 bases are TGTGCCAGCAGCCAAGATAGGGGAGAAGCTTTCTTT. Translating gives CASSQDRGEAFF. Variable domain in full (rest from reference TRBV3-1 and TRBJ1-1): DTAVSQTPKYLVTQMGNDKSIKCEQNLGHDTMYWYKQDSKKFLKIMFSYNNKELIINETVPNRFSPKSPDKAHLNLHINSLELGDSAVYFCASSQDRGEAFFGQGTRLTVV.

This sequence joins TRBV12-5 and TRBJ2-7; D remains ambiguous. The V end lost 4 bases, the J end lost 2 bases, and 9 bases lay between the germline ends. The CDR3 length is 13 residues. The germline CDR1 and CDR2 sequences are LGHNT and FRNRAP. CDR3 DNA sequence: TGTGCTAGTGGTTACGAGCCAACCTACGAGCAGTACTTC. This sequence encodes CASGYEPTYEQYF.

The DNA of the CDR3 is TGTGCCAGCAGCTTCGGGACTAGCGGGGGGGACGAGCAGTACTTC. Amino acids: CASSFGTSGGDEQYF. This chain connects TRBV7-9 to TRBJ2-7; 16 bases agree with TRBD2. CDR1 and CDR2 from the germline V gene are SEHNR and FQNEAQ (reference sequence). The trim removed 3 bases at V and 5 bases at J, leaving 1 base unmatched. CDR3 length: 15 amino acids.

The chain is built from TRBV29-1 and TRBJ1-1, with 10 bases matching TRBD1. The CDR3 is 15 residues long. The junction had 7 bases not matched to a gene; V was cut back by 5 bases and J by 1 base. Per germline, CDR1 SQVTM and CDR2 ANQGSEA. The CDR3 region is CSVYGGQGTNTEAFF. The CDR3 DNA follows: TGCAGCGTTTATGGGGGACAGGGGACGAACACTGAAGCTTTCTTT.

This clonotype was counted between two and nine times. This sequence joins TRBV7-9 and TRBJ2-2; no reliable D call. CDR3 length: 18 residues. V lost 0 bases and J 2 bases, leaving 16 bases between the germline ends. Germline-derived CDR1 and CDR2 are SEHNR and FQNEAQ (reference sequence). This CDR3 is CASSLAIAVRPNTGELFF. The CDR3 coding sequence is TGTGCCAGCAGCTTAGCGATAGCCGTCAGGCCAAACACCGGGGAGCTGTTTTTT.

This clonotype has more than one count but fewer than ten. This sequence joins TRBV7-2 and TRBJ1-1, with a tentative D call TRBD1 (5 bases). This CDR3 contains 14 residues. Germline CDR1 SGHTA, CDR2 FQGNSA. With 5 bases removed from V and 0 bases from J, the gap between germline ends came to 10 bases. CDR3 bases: TGTGCCAGCAGCCGCAGGGTGGTGAACACTGAAGCTTTCTTT. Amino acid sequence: CASSRRVVNTEAFF.

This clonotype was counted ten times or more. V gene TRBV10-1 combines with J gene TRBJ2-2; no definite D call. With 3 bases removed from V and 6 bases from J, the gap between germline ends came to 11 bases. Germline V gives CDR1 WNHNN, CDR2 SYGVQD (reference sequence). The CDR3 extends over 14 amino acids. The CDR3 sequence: CASSDGVFAGELFF. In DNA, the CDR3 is TGCGCCAGCAGTGATGGGGTATTCGCCGGGGAGCTGTTTTTT.

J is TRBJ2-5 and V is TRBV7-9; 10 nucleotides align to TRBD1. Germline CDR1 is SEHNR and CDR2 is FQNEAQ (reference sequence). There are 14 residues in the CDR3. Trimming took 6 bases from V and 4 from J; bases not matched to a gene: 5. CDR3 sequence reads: CASRRDRGRETQYF. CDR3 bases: TGTGCCAGCAGGCGGGACAGGGGACGAGAGACCCAGTACTTC.

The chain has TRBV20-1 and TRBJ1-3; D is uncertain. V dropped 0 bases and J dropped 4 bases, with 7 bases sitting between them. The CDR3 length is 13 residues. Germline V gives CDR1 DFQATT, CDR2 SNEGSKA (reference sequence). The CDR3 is CSARDRQGNTIYF. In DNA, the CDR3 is TGCAGTGCTAGAGATCGGCAGGGAAACACCATATATTTT.

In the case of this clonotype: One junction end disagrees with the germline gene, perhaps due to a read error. CDR3 sequence: CASSPGRLGSNQPQHF. The DNA of the CDR3 is TGCGCCAGCAGCCCAGGGCGTTTGGGTAGCAATCAGCCCCAGCATTTT. The chain carries TRBV7-2 and TRBJ1-5; D perhaps matches TRBD1 (5 bases). Germline values: CDR1 SGHTA, CDR2 FQGNSA. The CDR3 extends over 16 amino acids.

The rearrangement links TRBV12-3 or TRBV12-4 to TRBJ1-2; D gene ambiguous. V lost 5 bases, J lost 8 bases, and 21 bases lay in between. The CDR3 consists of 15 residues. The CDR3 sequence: CASSPRSPGVGGYTF. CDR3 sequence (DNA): TGTGCCAGCAGTCCCCGTTCCCCCGGGGTTGGAGGCTACACCTTC.

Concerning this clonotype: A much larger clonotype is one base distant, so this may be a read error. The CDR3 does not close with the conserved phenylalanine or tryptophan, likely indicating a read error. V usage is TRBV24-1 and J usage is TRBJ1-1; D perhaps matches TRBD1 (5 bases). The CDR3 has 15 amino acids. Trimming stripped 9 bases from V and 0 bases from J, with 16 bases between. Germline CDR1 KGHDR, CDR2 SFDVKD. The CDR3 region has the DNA TGTGCCACCGGAACTTTCGGGACCGTGAACACTGAAGCTTTCCTT. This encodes CATGTFGTVNTEAFL.

CDR3 bases: TGCAGTGCTGCTCAGGGGACCTACCGAGATTCACCCCTCCACTTT. It encodes CSAAQGTYRDSPLHF. This chain joins TRBV20-1 and TRBJ1-6, with D possibly being TRBD1 (6 bases). From germline, CDR1 is DFQATT and CDR2 SNEGSKA (reference sequence). CDR3 length equals 15 residues. The V and J ends lost 5 bases and 8 bases respectively, with 19 bases between them.

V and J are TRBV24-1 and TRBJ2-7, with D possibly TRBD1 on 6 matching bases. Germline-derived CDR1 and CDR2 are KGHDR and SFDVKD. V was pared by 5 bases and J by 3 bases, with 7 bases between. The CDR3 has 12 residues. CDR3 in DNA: TGTGCCACCAGTGCACAGGGCTACGAGCAGTACTTC. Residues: CATSAQGYEQYF.

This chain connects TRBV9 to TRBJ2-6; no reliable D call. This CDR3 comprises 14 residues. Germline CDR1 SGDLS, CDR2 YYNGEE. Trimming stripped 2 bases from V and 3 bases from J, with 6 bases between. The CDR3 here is CASSVTNGANVLTF. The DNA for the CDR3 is TGTGCCAGCAGCGTGACGAATGGGGCCAACGTCCTGACTTTC.

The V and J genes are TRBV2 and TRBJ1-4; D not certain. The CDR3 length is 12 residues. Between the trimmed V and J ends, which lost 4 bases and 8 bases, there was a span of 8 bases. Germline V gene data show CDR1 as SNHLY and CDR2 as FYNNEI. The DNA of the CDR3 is TGTGCCAGCAGTGGGGTGCGAGAAAAACTGTTTTTT. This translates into CASSGVREKLFF.

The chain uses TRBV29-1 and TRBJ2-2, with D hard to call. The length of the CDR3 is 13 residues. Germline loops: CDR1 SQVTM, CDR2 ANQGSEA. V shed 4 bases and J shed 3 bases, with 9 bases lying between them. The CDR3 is CSVAKRDTGELFF. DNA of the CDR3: TGCAGCGTTGCTAAACGGGACACCGGGGAGCTGTTTTTT.

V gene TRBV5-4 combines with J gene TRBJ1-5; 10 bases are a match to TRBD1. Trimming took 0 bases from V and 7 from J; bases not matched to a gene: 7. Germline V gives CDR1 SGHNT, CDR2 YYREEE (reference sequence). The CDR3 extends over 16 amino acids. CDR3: CASSLAGQGLLQPQHF. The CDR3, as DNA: TGTGCCAGCAGCTTGGCGGGACAGGGGTTGTTGCAGCCCCAGCATTTT.